This entry lists 30 T cell receptor beta chains sequenced from one sample in a study of read filtering for tumor transcriptome and immune sequencing. From roughly 0.4 ug of RNA, a library with molecular barcoded alpha/delta and beta/gamma adaptors was made. Each CDR3 protein is one row after TCRdb ran MiXCR on the reads. The sample carries more than 55,000 distinct CDR3 sequences, roughly 19% recorded once. Sequences were obtained from a population of CD138-negative cells sorted from bone marrow. The receptors were sampled from a donor aged 40 or older with multiple myeloma.

Many counts were recorded for this clonotype. The chain couples TRBV29-1 to TRBJ2-3; D is possibly TRBD2 (5 bases). This CDR3 region has 15 residues. Germline assignment: CDR1 SQVTM and CDR2 ANQGSEA. Trimming left V 7 bases short and J 1 base short, with 18 bases between. The CDR3 DNA is TGCAGCGCCGGACCCGACGGTAGCGGCACAGATACGCAGTATTTT. This codes for CSAGPDGSGTDTQYF.

There are many counts of this clonotype. V and J are TRBV7-9 and TRBJ2-2; D gene ambiguous. The V end was cut by 3 bases, the J end by 2 bases, with 10 bases between. Germline V CDR1 and CDR2: SEHNR, FQNEAQ (reference sequence). The CDR3 spans 15 residues. CDR3 sequence reads: CASSLTPANTGELFF. In DNA form, the CDR3 reads TGTGCCAGCAGCTTGACTCCCGCCAACACCGGGGAGCTGTTTTTT.

This clonotype was counted at least ten times. The rearrangement uses TRBV28 and TRBJ2-5, with a weak D call TRBD2 (6 bases). In germline, CDR1 is MDHEN, CDR2 SYDVKM. The CDR3 is 12 amino acids. The V end was cut by 3 bases, the J end by 7 bases, with 9 bases between. CDR3 sequence: CASSFRGGTQYF. The CDR3 DNA is TGTGCCAGCAGTTTTCGGGGAGGGACCCAGTACTTC.

The V call is TRBV20-1, the J call TRBJ2-4; D could derive from TRBD1 or TRBD2 (5 bases each). Germline V lookup: CDR1 DFQATT, CDR2 SNEGSKA (reference sequence). V was trimmed by 5 bases and J by 8 bases, leaving 22 bases between them. The CDR3 totals 15 residues. The CDR3 nucleotides are TGCAGTGCTGGAAGAGTTGTGGGGGAGAAGGACATTCAGTACTTC. Translated: CSAGRVVGEKDIQYF.

This clonotype was seen many times. The genes are TRBV12-3 or TRBV12-4 and TRBJ2-2, with 16 nucleotides matching TRBD2. J lost 4 bases, V lost 6 bases, and 5 bases had no gene match. CDR3 length: 17 residues. CDR3 in DNA: TGTGCCAGCAGCGGGACTAGCGGGGGGGCGGGCACCGGGGAGCTGTTTTTT. Protein: CASSGTSGGAGTGELFF.

The sample holds many counts of this clonotype. The chain is built from TRBV7-2 and TRBJ2-1; D possibly corresponds to TRBD2 (7 bases). Germline V gene sequence: CDR1 SGHTA, CDR2 FQGNSA. The CDR3 has 18 amino acids. V lost 4 bases and J 4 bases, leaving 23 bases between the germline ends. The CDR3 DNA reads TGTGCCAGCAGCTGGGAGCGGCGGGGGCCATCGAGGTACAATGAGCAGTTCTTC. Its translation is CASSWERRGPSRYNEQFF.

Remarks on this clonotype: Just one base apart from a much larger clone, this may be a read error. The chain recombines TRBV28 with TRBJ2-3, with D possibly matching TRBD2 (5 bases). The length of the CDR3 is 16 residues. The germline CDR1 and CDR2 sequences are MDHEN and SYDVKM. CDR3 in amino acids: CTSNRRRLVRADTQYF. The CDR3 region has the DNA TGTACCAGCAACAGACGGAGGCTAGTGAGGGCAGATACGCAGTATTTT.

Remarks on this clonotype: A single base is all that separates this from a far larger clone, so a read error is likely. The chain links TRBV7-7 to TRBJ2-7, with D maybe TRBD2 (6 bases). Germline lookup yields CDR1 SSHAT and CDR2 FNYEAQ (reference sequence). The CDR3 is 14 residues long. This chain's CDR3 is CASSRGTGSCEQYF. The CDR3 DNA sequence: TGTGCCAGCAGCCGCGGGACCGGCTCCTGCGAGCAGTACTTC.

This clonotype showed up many times. V usage is TRBV6-2 or TRBV6-3 and J usage is TRBJ2-5, with TRBD2 matching over 8 bases. Germline V gives CDR1 MNHEY, CDR2 SVGEGT. The CDR3 is 12 residues long. With 9 bases clipped from V and 4 bases from J, the junction kept 4 bases outside the gene matches. The CDR3 here is CASEGLGETQYF. In DNA, the CDR3 is TGTGCCAGTGAGGGACTAGGAGAGACCCAGTACTTC.

This clonotype was seen at least ten times. The chain links TRBV20-1 to TRBJ2-7, with 13 bases matching TRBD2. The germline V gene encodes CDR1 DFQATT and CDR2 SNEGSKA (reference sequence). V lost 6 bases to trimming and J lost 4 bases; unmatched junction nucleotides: 9. This CDR3 has 15 amino acids. The CDR3 is CSADGTSGKGYEQYF. In DNA form, the CDR3 reads TGCAGTGCCGACGGGACTAGCGGGAAAGGGTACGAGCAGTACTTC.

Many counts were recorded for this clonotype. The V gene is TRBV7-8, the J gene TRBJ2-7, with TRBD2 identical over 14 bases. Unmatched junction bases numbered 9, after V lost 5 bases and J lost 0 bases. The CDR3 is 18 residues long. Germline-derived CDR1 and CDR2 are SGHVS and FQNEAQ. The CDR3 region is CASSPRTSGGPSSYEQYF. DNA of the CDR3: TGTGCCAGCAGCCCACGGACTAGCGGGGGGCCCAGCTCCTACGAGCAGTACTTC.

The sample holds many counts of this clonotype. This chain uses TRBV3-1 with TRBJ1-4; 8 nucleotides line up with TRBD1. V lost 3 bases and J lost 6; bases outside the gene matches: 3. Germline CDR1 LGHDT, CDR2 YNNKEL (reference sequence). The CDR3 spans 14 residues. CDR3 nucleotides: TGTGCCAGCAGCCAGGGACAGGACGATGAAAAACTGTTTTTT. Translation gives CASSQGQDDEKLFF.

This clonotype appeared many times. This chain uses TRBV6-6 with TRBJ2-1; 11 nucleotides line up with TRBD2. The CDR3 consists of 17 residues. Germline CDR1 is MNHNY and CDR2 is SVGAGI (reference sequence). V dropped 6 bases and J dropped 1; count of bases not matched to a gene: 8. The CDR3 loop reads CASSPTSGRPSYNEQFF. CDR3 DNA: TGTGCCAGCAGCCCCACTAGCGGGAGACCTTCCTACAATGAGCAGTTCTTC.

In its sample, this clonotype was seen a few times. A much more abundant neighbour one base away suggests this may be a read error. The genes are TRBV5-1 and TRBJ2-5; D is uncertain. In germline, CDR1 is SGHRS, CDR2 YFSETQ. The CDR3 covers 13 residues. The CDR3 DNA sequence: TGCGCCAGCAGCTTGATCACGTCCGAGATCCAGTACTTC. Encoded protein: CASSLITSEIQYF. Full variable domain (missing parts from reference TRBV5-1 and TRBJ2-5): KAGVTQTPRYLIKTRGQQVTLSCSPISGHRSVSWYQQTPGQGLQFLFEYFSETQRNKGNFPGRFSGRQFSNSRSEMNVSTLELGDSALYLCASSLITSEIQYFGPGTRLLVL.

This clonotype was seen many times. CDR3 in DNA: TGCGCCAGCAGCTTGGAGTGGGTCACTGAAGCTTTCTTT. It encodes CASSLEWVTEAFF. The genes are TRBV5-1 and TRBJ1-1; D unclear. V lost 0 bases to trimming and J lost 4 bases, with 7 bases between them. Per germline, CDR1 SGHRS and CDR2 YFSETQ. CDR3 size: 13 residues.

The chain employs TRBV20-1 and TRBJ2-3; 9 bases line up with TRBD2. This CDR3 region has 15 residues. The J segment lost 6 bases and the V segment lost 3 bases, leaving 10 bases of the junction unmatched. CDR1 and CDR2 (germline): DFQATT, SNEGSKA (reference sequence). This chain's CDR3 is CSARVSGSGADTQYF. The CDR3 nucleotides are TGCAGTGCTAGGGTTAGCGGGAGTGGTGCGGATACGCAGTATTTT.

This chain uses TRBV6-1 with TRBJ2-1; D may be TRBD1 (5 bases). The CDR3 contains 15 residues. The V end lost 7 bases, the J end lost 2 bases, and 15 bases lay between the germline ends. Germline V gene sequence: CDR1 MNHNS, CDR2 SASEGT. CDR3 loop: CASTDKDFPYNEQFF. The DNA of the CDR3 is TGTGCCAGCACGGACAAAGACTTTCCCTACAATGAGCAGTTCTTC.

The gene calls are TRBV7-8 and TRBJ2-3; weak D call: TRBD2 (6 bases). Germline V lookup: CDR1 SGHVS, CDR2 FQNEAQ. Trimming stripped 0 bases from V and 8 bases from J, with 21 bases between. This CDR3 is built from 17 residues. CDR3 amino acids: CASSLAVGGTQSGTQYF. In DNA, the CDR3 is TGTGCCAGCAGCTTAGCGGTAGGCGGGACCCAATCGGGTACGCAGTATTTT.

This clonotype was counted ten times or more. The chain combines TRBV28 with TRBJ1-6, with D possibly being TRBD1 (5 bases). The ends were cut back, 2 bases at V and 7 bases at J, with 12 bases in the middle. Germline-derived CDR1 and CDR2 are MDHEN and SYDVKM. CDR3 size: 15 residues. CDR3 amino acids: CASSLMAGRNSPLHF. DNA of the CDR3: TGTGCCAGCAGTTTAATGGCGGGGCGAAATTCACCCCTCCACTTT. The whole variable domain, filled in from reference TRBV28 and TRBJ1-6, reads DVKVTQSSRYLVKRTGEKVFLECVQDMDHENMFWYRQDPGLGLRLIYFSYDVKMKEKGDIPEGYSVSREKKERFSLILESASTNQTSMYLCASSLMAGRNSPLHFGNGTRLTVT.

Turning to this clonotype: A junction end diverges from the germline sequence, so it may reflect a read error. The chain couples TRBV28 to TRBJ2-1; TRBD2 is a possible D gene (5 bases). The CDR3 has 14 residues. Germline V gene data show CDR1 as MDHEN and CDR2 as SYDVKM. The CDR3 loop is CASGLRAGLNEQSF. For the CDR3, the DNA is TGTGCCAGCGGTTTAAGGGCGGGCTTGAATGAGCAGTCCTTC.

This clonotype showed up many times. This chain connects TRBV20-1 to TRBJ2-2; TRBD2 aligns across 7 bases. The trim removed 5 bases at V and 5 bases at J, leaving 8 bases unmatched. CDR1 and CDR2 (germline): DFQATT, SNEGSKA (reference sequence). This CDR3 is 14 amino acids long. The CDR3 loop reads CSAERDYLTGELFF. As DNA, the CDR3 is TGCAGTGCTGAGAGGGACTACCTAACCGGGGAGCTGTTTTTT.

This chain joins TRBV5-5 and TRBJ1-5, with 9 positions matching TRBD1. CDR1 and CDR2 from the germline V gene are SGHKS and YYEKEE (reference sequence). V shed 4 bases, J shed 6 bases, and the junction held 8 bases outside the gene matches. This CDR3 region has 15 residues. For the CDR3, the DNA is TGTGCCAGCAGCCACACAGGGGGCGGGCGTCAGCCCCAGCATTTT. Its translation: CASSHTGGGRQPQHF.

Concerning this clonotype: The germline gene is not matched at one end of the junction; a read error may be the cause. The chain couples TRBV3-1 to TRBJ2-1; D may be TRBD2 (6 bases). The CDR3 extends over 15 amino acids. In germline, CDR1 is LGHDT, CDR2 YNNKEL (reference sequence). CDR3 sequence: CASSQERGTGDDQFF. The CDR3 coding sequence is TGTGCCAGCAGCCAAGAACGCGGGACGGGCGATGATCAGTTCTTC.

In this sample, this clonotype turned up many times. The chain has TRBV20-1 and TRBJ2-3; D is perhaps TRBD2 (5 bases). V was pared by 3 bases and J by 0 bases, with 13 bases between. The CDR3 loop spans 15 amino acids. Germline loops: CDR1 DFQATT, CDR2 SNEGSKA (reference sequence). CDR3 region: CSASLGVDSTDTQYF. Written as DNA, the CDR3 is TGCAGTGCTAGCCTGGGAGTCGACAGCACAGATACGCAGTATTTT.

At least ten counts were recorded for this clonotype. It may be a read error: a sequence one base away is much more abundant. The chain is built from TRBV29-1 and TRBJ2-1; 7 nucleotides line up with TRBD1. The V segment lost 1 base and the J segment 8 bases; nucleotides outside the gene matches: 11. This CDR3 is 15 amino acids long. The germline CDR1 and CDR2 sequences are SQVTM and ANQGSEA. This chain's CDR3 is CSVEAPTGPYDEQFF. Here the CDR3 DNA reads TGCAGCGTTGAAGCCCCGACAGGGCCATACGATGAGCAGTTCTTC.

This clonotype has a handful of counts. V and J are TRBV20-1 and TRBJ1-4; D is undetermined. Germline V gives CDR1 DFQATT, CDR2 SNEGSKA (reference sequence). This CDR3 is built from 14 residues. CDR3 in amino acids: CRALGSRNHEKLFF. DNA of the CDR3: TGCAGAGCACTAGGCAGTAGAAACCATGAAAAACTGTTTTTT.

This clonotype was detected ten times or more. The chain combines TRBV9 with TRBJ2-1; TRBD1 might be the D (6 bases). CDR3 size: 14 residues. The V end was cut by 1 base, the J end by 1 base, with 6 bases between. Germline V CDR1 and CDR2: SGDLS, YYNGEE. The CDR3 nucleotides are TGTGCCAGCAGCGTAACAGGGTCCTACAATGAGCAGTTCTTC. Translated, it gives CASSVTGSYNEQFF.

This clonotype has just one count. This clone may be a read error of a much larger clone one base away. The chain has TRBV6-1 and TRBJ2-4; TRBD2 might be the D (6 bases). Per germline, CDR1 MNHNS and CDR2 SASEGT. CDR3 length: 17 residues. Here the CDR3 reads CASSEGPGTLAKDIQYF. The DNA for the CDR3 is TGTGCCAGCAGTGAAGGACCAGGGACTTTAGCCAAAGACATTCAGTACTTC.

At least ten counts were recorded for this clonotype. The chain combines TRBV23-1 with TRBJ2-3, with a weak D call TRBD2 (5 bases). TRBV23-1 is recorded as an ORF, its role being uncertain. V was clipped by 2 bases and J by 3 bases, with 15 bases between them. The CDR3 is 16 residues long. CDR3 protein: CASSQAQRGKTDTQYF. The CDR3 DNA is TGCGCCAGCAGTCAAGCCCAGCGAGGGAAAACAGATACGCAGTATTTT.

This clonotype was seen repeatedly, ten times or more. The chain joins TRBV20-1 to TRBJ1-2; D is undetermined. The length of the CDR3 is 12 residues. CDR1 is DFQATT, CDR2 SNEGSKA, per germline (reference sequence). The V end was cut by 3 bases, the J end by 2 bases, with 7 bases between. CDR3: CSASVVNYGYTF. The DNA of the CDR3 is TGCAGTGCTAGTGTTGTGAACTATGGCTACACCTTC.